These T cell receptor beta chains were read from a single sample in a study of early T cells in non-severe SARS-CoV-2 infection. TCRdb re-called the 5' RACE reads with MiXCR, one entry per CDR3 protein. This sample has around 27,000 distinct CDR3 sequences, with approximately 2.9% found just once. The sequenced sample was whole blood. The receptors come from an adult who was a healthcare worker with PCR-confirmed SARS-CoV-2 infection or an uninfected control (not recorded which). CDR3s include the opening cysteine and the closing phenylalanine or tryptophan. A D gene is named only where the DNA matches it firmly. Size tells how often a clone was seen (once, few, many) or the class of an expanded clone, and some rows leave it out.

clone size: many
D gene: TRBD1
V gene: TRBV19
J gene: TRBJ1-5
CDR3 DNA: TGTGCCAGTAGTCCTAAGACAGGGTTACTCTATAGCAATCAGCCCCAGCATTTT
CDR3 protein: CASSPKTGLLYSNQPQHF

clone size: many
D gene: TRBD1
V gene: TRBV19
J gene: TRBJ1-2
CDR3 DNA: TGTGCCAGTAGTCCAACCGGGACAGTGCCCTATGGCTACACCTTC
CDR3 protein: CASSPTGTVPYGYTF

clone size: many
D gene: .
V gene: TRBV3-1
J gene: TRBJ1-2
CDR3 DNA: TGTGCCAGCAGCCAAGTCCTCAGAAGCCCGTTACCTTTC
CDR3 protein: CASSQVLRSPLPF

clone size: .
D gene: .
V gene: TRBV3-1
J gene: TRBJ1-2
CDR3 DNA: TGTGCCAGCAGCCATGGGGGTAAGGGCTACACCTTC
CDR3 protein: CASSHGGKGYTF

clone size: many
D gene: .
V gene: TRBV5-1
J gene: TRBJ2-3
CDR3 DNA: TGCGCCAGCAGCTTGGGAGGGGAAATTGATACGCAGTATTTT
CDR3 protein: CASSLGGEIDTQYF

clone size: many
D gene: TRBD2
V gene: TRBV7-9
J gene: TRBJ2-5
CDR3 DNA: TGTGCCAGCAGCTTAGGGGCTAGCGGGGCCCAAGAGACCCAGTACTTC
CDR3 protein: CASSLGASGAQETQYF

clone size: .
D gene: TRBD2
V gene: TRBV18
J gene: TRBJ2-3
CDR3 DNA: TGTGTCAGCTCTAGCGGGGCCGACACAGATACGCAGTATTTT
CDR3 protein: CVSSSGADTDTQYF

clone size: few
D gene: .
V gene: TRBV5-1
J gene: TRBJ2-1
CDR3 DNA: TGCGCCAGCAGGTACCAGGGCGGTGAGCAGTTCTTC
CDR3 protein: CASRYQGGEQFF

clone size: many
D gene: .
V gene: TRBV12-3/TRBV12-4
J gene: TRBJ2-5
CDR3 DNA: TGTGCCAGCAGTTTATGGGGAGCGGAAGAGACCCAGTACTTC
CDR3 protein: CASSLWGAEETQYF

clone size: .
D gene: TRBD1
V gene: TRBV10-3
J gene: TRBJ1-1
CDR3 DNA: TGTGCCATCAGTGACGTTAGGGGACAGCTTTCGGCTTTCTTT
CDR3 protein: CAISDVRGQLSAFF

clone size: many
D gene: .
V gene: TRBV5-1
J gene: TRBJ2-4
CDR3 DNA: TGCGCCAGCAGCCAAGGGAACATTCAGTACTTC
CDR3 protein: CASSQGNIQYF

clone size: many
D gene: .
V gene: TRBV29-1
J gene: TRBJ1-4
CDR3 DNA: TGCAGCGTTTGCCTACAGGGCACTAATGAAAAACTGTTTTTT
CDR3 protein: CSVCLQGTNEKLFF

clone size: many
D gene: .
V gene: TRBV10-1
J gene: TRBJ2-2
CDR3 DNA: TGCGCCAGCAGTGTTGGCAGTACCGGGGAGCTGTTTTTT
CDR3 protein: CASSVGSTGELFF

clone size: many
D gene: .
V gene: TRBV29-1
J gene: TRBJ2-2
CDR3 DNA: TGCAGCACCAGTTCACTAAAGGGGGGCAGGGTGAACACCGGGGAGCTGTTTTTT
CDR3 protein: CSTSSLKGGRVNTGELFF

clone size: few
D gene: TRBD2
V gene: TRBV18
J gene: TRBJ2-1
CDR3 DNA: TGTGCCAGCTCACCTTCATACGGGGGGACGTCCTACAATGAGCAGTTCTTC
CDR3 protein: CASSPSYGGTSYNEQFF

clone size: many
D gene: TRBD2
V gene: TRBV12-3/TRBV12-4
J gene: TRBJ2-1
CDR3 DNA: TGTGCCAGCACGGGACTAGGAAATGAGCAGTTCTTC
CDR3 protein: CASTGLGNEQFF

clone size: many
D gene: .
V gene: TRBV7-9
J gene: TRBJ1-5
CDR3 DNA: TGTGCCAGCAGCTTAGACAGGGTGCAGCCCCAGCATTTT
CDR3 protein: CASSLDRVQPQHF

clone size: many
D gene: TRBD2
V gene: TRBV11-2
J gene: TRBJ2-5
CDR3 DNA: TGTGCCAGCAGCCAAAGGACTAGCGGGGGGTTACAAGAGACCCAGTACTTC
CDR3 protein: CASSQRTSGGLQETQYF

clone size: many
D gene: TRBD1
V gene: TRBV18
J gene: TRBJ2-5
CDR3 DNA: TGTGCCAGCTCACCAGGGACAGCCCAAGAGACCCAGTACTTC
CDR3 protein: CASSPGTAQETQYF

clone size: many
D gene: .
V gene: TRBV5-1
J gene: TRBJ2-3
CDR3 DNA: TGCGCCAGCAGCTTGGATGGGGGTGGAAGCACAGATACGCAGTATTTT
CDR3 protein: CASSLDGGGSTDTQYF

clone size: .
D gene: .
V gene: TRBV6-1
J gene: TRBJ1-2
CDR3 DNA: TGTGCCAGCAGTTTGGCAGACCACTATGGCTACACCTTC
CDR3 protein: CASSLADHYGYTF